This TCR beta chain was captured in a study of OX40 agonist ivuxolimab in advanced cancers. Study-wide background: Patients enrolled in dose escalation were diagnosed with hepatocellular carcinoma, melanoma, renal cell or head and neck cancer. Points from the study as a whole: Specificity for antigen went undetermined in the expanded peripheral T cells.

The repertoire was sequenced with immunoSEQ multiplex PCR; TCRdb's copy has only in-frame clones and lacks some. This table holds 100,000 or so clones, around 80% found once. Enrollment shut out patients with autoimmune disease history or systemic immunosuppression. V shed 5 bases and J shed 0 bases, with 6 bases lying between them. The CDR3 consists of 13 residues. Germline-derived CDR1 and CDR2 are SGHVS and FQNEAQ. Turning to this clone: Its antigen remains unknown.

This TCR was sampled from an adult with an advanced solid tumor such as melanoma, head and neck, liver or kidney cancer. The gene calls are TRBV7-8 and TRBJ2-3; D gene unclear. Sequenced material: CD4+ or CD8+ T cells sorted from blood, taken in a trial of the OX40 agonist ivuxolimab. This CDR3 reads CASSLMSTDTQYF. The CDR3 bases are TGTGCCAGCAGCCTGATGAGCACAGATACGCAGTATTTT.